This T cell receptor beta chain appears in the sequencing data of a study of T cell repertoires and leukemia-associated antigens. Findings of the study overall: No significant group difference appeared in Vbeta, Jbeta or VDJ counts. No direct test of specificity or function was done for expanded clones.

Comment on this clonotype: Its antigen is currently unknown.

TCRdb recomputed calls from the 5' RACE reads with MiXCR, one row per CDR3 protein. The sample consists of around 12,000 distinct CDR3 sequences, 40% to 45% of them appearing once. V lost 5 bases and J lost 3, with 20 bases in between. CDR3 length: 16 residues. Germline-derived CDR1 and CDR2 are MNHEY and SVGAGI. The sequence was obtained from a female donor in good health. Sequencing was done on a sample of CD3+ T cells sorted from blood and cultured. The rearrangement links TRBV6-5 to TRBJ2-7; either TRBD1 or TRBD2 may fit D (6 bases each). DNA of the CDR3: TGTGCCAGCAGTGAGCCCCGGGGGCCTACGCACTACGAGCAGTACTTC. Translation gives CASSEPRGPTHYEQYF.